One T cell receptor (beta chain) is described in this entry. Antigen: not known. These data belong to a study of siplizumab effects on memory and regulatory T cells. Findings and caveats of the study: Major contributors to the alloresponse seemed to be naive T cells, which also appeared more diverse than memory cells. Mappable alloreactive CD4+ clones came from Treg cells less than 70% of the time on average with siplizumab, against roughly 29% in controls.

Sequencing was performed with immunoSEQ multiplex PCR; in TCRdb, only in-frame clones are kept and a portion is missing. The sample yields under 140,000 clones, roughly 89% seen once. The CDR3 covers 14 residues. The V end lost 1 base, the J end lost 2 bases, and 7 bases lay between the germline ends. From germline, CDR1 is KGHSH and CDR2 LQKENI. The sequenced sample consisted of CD4+ T cells sorted from blood. This receptor was identified in a human donor in good health. J is TRBJ2-3 and V is TRBV18, with D unresolved. For the CDR3, the DNA is TGTGCCAGCTCACCACGTGACCACACAGATACGCAGTATTTT. Translated: CASSPRDHTDTQYF.